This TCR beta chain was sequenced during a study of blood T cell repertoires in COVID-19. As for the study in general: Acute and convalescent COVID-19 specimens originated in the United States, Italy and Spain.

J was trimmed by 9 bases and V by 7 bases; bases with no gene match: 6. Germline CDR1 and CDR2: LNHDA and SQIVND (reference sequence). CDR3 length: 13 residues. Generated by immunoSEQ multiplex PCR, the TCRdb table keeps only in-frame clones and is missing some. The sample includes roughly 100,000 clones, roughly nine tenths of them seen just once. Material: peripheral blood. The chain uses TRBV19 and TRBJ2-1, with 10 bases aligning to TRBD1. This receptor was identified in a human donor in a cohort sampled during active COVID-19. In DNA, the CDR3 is TGTGCCAGTAAGGTGACAGGGGGCGGTGAGCAGTTCTTC. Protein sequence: CASKVTGGGEQFF. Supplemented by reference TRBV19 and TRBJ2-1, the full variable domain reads DGGITQSPKYLFRKEGQNVTLSCEQNLNHDAMYWYRQDPGQGLRLIYYSQIVNDFQKGDIAEGYSVSREKKESFPLTVTSAQKNPTAFYLCASKVTGGGEQFFGPGTRLTVL.